The entry that follows covers one T cell receptor (beta chain) sequence. Its antigen is unidentified. A single record per CDR3 protein comes from TCRdb applying MiXCR to the RACE reads. The sample carries over 50,000 distinct CDR3 sequences, about 10% recorded once. Described time point: patch test 1, 2 weeks after DPC sensitization. The treatment is: therapeutic diphenylcyclopropenone sensitization with weekly scalp DPC. From whole blood left unfractionated, total RNA was extracted. Samples of blood were obtained prior to the application of each patch test. The sample originates from a study of human T cells and chemical hapten exposure. Findings and limits, study-wide: Relative to control repertoires, expanded TCRs gave rise to significantly more large CDR3 similarity clusters. Donors, who had alopecia, may show an immune response that differs from healthy people's.

This clonotype was obtained from a woman aged 40 to 50 with alopecia areata. Some clones in this sample may be carry-over from other donors' samples. The sequencing used whole blood, collected in connection with sensitization to the hapten diphenylcyclopropenone (DPC).

CDR3 region: CASSDMLAAIPEQYF. The DNA of the CDR3 is TGTGCCAGCAGTGATATGCTAGCGGCAATACCCGAGCAGTACTTC. The chain recombines TRBV2 with TRBJ2-7; TRBD2 matches at 7 bases. The CDR3 runs 15 residues. Germline CDR1 is SNHLY and CDR2 is FYNNEI. The V gene end was trimmed by 3 bases and the J gene end by 6 bases; junction bases not matched to a gene: 11.